These 19 T cell receptor beta chains came from one sample sequenced in a study of cytomegalovirus exposure and HLA in healthy donors. The primer mix had 60 Vbeta and 13 Jbeta primers. This table comes from immunoSEQ multiplex PCR, and its TCRdb copy is limited to in-frame clones, with some not included. The sample holds roughly 180,000 clones; around four fifths are singletons and the top ten take 1.9%. Sequenced sample: PBMCs. These receptors were collected from a woman aged 25 to 45 in good health and CMV-seronegative.

The gene calls are TRBV27 and TRBJ2-1, with D possibly being TRBD1 (6 bases). CDR3 length: 15 residues. The germline CDR1 and CDR2 sequences are MNHEY and SMNVEV (reference sequence). V shed 3 bases and J shed 7 bases, with 16 bases lying between them. CDR3: CASSLQGSHNNEQFF. In DNA, the CDR3 is TGTGCCAGCAGTTTGCAGGGGAGTCACAATAATGAGCAGTTCTTC.

The chain couples TRBV2 to TRBJ1-1, with unresolved D. CDR3 length equals 14 residues. Germline values: CDR1 SNHLY, CDR2 FYNNEI. Trimming removed 8 bases at V and 0 bases at J, with 13 bases between. The CDR3 loop is CASCRGSVNTEAFF. The CDR3 nucleotides are TGTGCCAGCTGCCGAGGGTCGGTGAACACTGAAGCTTTCTTT.

This chain joins TRBV7-6 and TRBJ2-3, with TRBD1 identical over 7 bases. Germline V gene sequence: CDR1 SGHVS, CDR2 FNYEAQ. The CDR3 is 15 residues long. The junction had 6 bases not matched to a gene; V was cut back by 5 bases and J by 1 base. The CDR3 spells CASSNQGGGTDTQYF. In nucleotides, the CDR3 is TGTGCCAGCAGCAACCAAGGGGGCGGCACAGATACGCAGTATTTT. The whole variable domain, filled in from reference TRBV7-6 and TRBJ2-3, reads GAGVSQSPRYKVTKRGQDVALRCDPISGHVSLYWYRQALGQGPEFLTYFNYEAQQDKSGLPNDRFSAERPEGSISTLTIQRTEQRDSAMYRCASSNQGGGTDTQYFGPGTRLTVL.

The rearrangement links TRBV7-9 to TRBJ1-1, with D unresolved. Germline loops: CDR1 SEHNR, CDR2 FQNEAQ (reference sequence). The CDR3 totals 14 residues. Between the trimmed V and J ends, which lost 5 bases and 11 bases, there was a span of 21 bases. CDR3 bases: TGTGCCAGCAGCCTCCCGGGCGGGCTGGCTGCGGCTTTCTTT. Amino acids: CASSLPGGLAAAFF.

The chain is built from TRBV7-6 and TRBJ1-2, with D maybe TRBD1 (5 bases). The V end was cut by 4 bases, the J end by 7 bases, with 22 bases between. The CDR3 covers 16 residues. In germline, CDR1 is SGHVS, CDR2 FNYEAQ. In DNA, the CDR3 is TGTGCCAGCAGCTACGCGTCGACCTCCCAGGGCCGTGGCTACACCTTC. As protein: CASSYASTSQGRGYTF.

CDR3 protein: CASSEQGAVAKNIQYF. The CDR3 DNA reads as TGTGCCAGCAGTGAACAGGGGGCCGTAGCCAAAAACATTCAGTACTTC. The chain links TRBV2 to TRBJ2-4; the match to TRBD1 covers 8 bases. Looked up from germline, CDR1 is SNHLY and CDR2 is FYNNEI. The CDR3 has 16 residues. V lost 2 bases to trimming and J lost 0 bases; unmatched junction nucleotides: 3.

CDR3 sequence: CASGLVGRQGGAFF. In DNA form, the CDR3 reads TGTGCTAGTGGTTTGGTAGGAAGACAGGGAGGTGCTTTCTTT. The chain links TRBV12-5 to TRBJ1-1, with 7 bases identical to TRBD1. The length of the CDR3 is 14 residues. With V trimmed by 0 bases and J by 11 bases, 9 bases remained unmatched. Germline CDR1 reads LGHNT; CDR2 reads FRNRAP.

The chain combines TRBV5-1 with TRBJ1-2; a weak D match, TRBD1 (6 bases). The germline V gene has CDR1 SGHRS and CDR2 YFSETQ. The CDR3 contains 13 residues. Deletions cut 4 bases from V and 4 bases from J, with 11 bases between. CDR3 in DNA: TGCGCCAGCAGCGCCGGGGGGCCCTATGGCTACACCTTC. This encodes CASSAGGPYGYTF. Based on the CDR3 plus reference TRBV5-1 and TRBJ1-2, the full variable domain is KAGVTQTPRYLIKTRGQQVTLSCSPISGHRSVSWYQQTPGQGLQFLFEYFSETQRNKGNFPGRFSGRQFSNSRSEMNVSTLELGDSALYLCASSAGGPYGYTFGSGTRLTVV.

The chain has TRBV12-5 and TRBJ2-5, with 8 bases identical to TRBD1. The ends lost 3 bases at V and 4 bases at J; junction bases unmatched: 4. The CDR3 contains 14 residues. Germline CDR1 and CDR2: LGHNT and FRNRAP. This CDR3 is CASGFQGARETQYF. The CDR3 DNA follows: TGTGCTAGTGGTTTCCAGGGGGCGCGAGAGACCCAGTACTTC.

The sample holds a few counts of this clone. CDR3 in amino acids: CSAGGSGGRELFF. The CDR3 nucleotides read TGCAGCGCGGGGGGGAGCGGGGGCAGGGAGCTGTTTTTT. V and J are TRBV29-1 and TRBJ2-2; TRBD2 agrees at 8 bases. CDR3 length equals 13 residues. Germline-derived CDR1 and CDR2 are SQVTM and ANQGSEA. The junction had 10 bases not matched to a gene; V was cut back by 7 bases and J by 9 bases.

V and J are TRBV5-1 and TRBJ2-3; 9 bases fit TRBD2. J gave up 3 bases and V 0 bases, and 14 bases lay outside the gene matches. This CDR3 comprises 19 residues. CDR1 and CDR2 from the germline V gene are SGHRS and YFSETQ. The CDR3 coding sequence is TGCGCCAGCAGCTTGGACGGCAGGCTAGCGGGGAGGGGGACAGATACGCAGTATTTT. It encodes CASSLDGRLAGRGTDTQYF.

The V gene is TRBV7-9, the J gene TRBJ1-5, with 10 bases fitting TRBD1. CDR1 and CDR2 (germline): SEHNR, FQNEAQ (reference sequence). J gave up 0 bases and V 1 base, and 3 bases lay outside the gene matches. The CDR3 is 17 residues long. Here the CDR3 DNA reads TGTGCCAGCAGCTTAGGACAGGGGGCGCTTAGCAATCAGCCCCAGCATTTT. This codes for CASSLGQGALSNQPQHF.

The chain carries TRBV30 and TRBJ2-7, with 7 bases fitting TRBD1. Germline V lookup: CDR1 GTSNPN, CDR2 SVGIG (reference sequence). This CDR3 spans 12 amino acids. The ends lost 7 bases at V and 2 bases at J; junction bases unmatched: 5. CDR3 in amino acids: CAYRTGAYEQYF. In DNA, the CDR3 is TGTGCCTATAGGACAGGAGCCTACGAGCAGTACTTC. The whole variable domain, filled in from reference TRBV30 and TRBJ2-7, reads SQTIHQWPATLVQPVGSPLSLECTVEGTSNPNLYWYRQAAGRGLQLLFYSVGIGQISSEVPQNLSASRPQDRQFILSSKKLLLSDSGFYLCAYRTGAYEQYFGPGTRLTVT.

The chain has TRBV30 and TRBJ1-1; TRBD1 aligns across 8 bases. CDR1 and CDR2 (germline): GTSNPN, SVGIG (reference sequence). The V segment lost 4 bases and the J segment 1 base; nucleotides outside the gene matches: 11. This CDR3 region has 16 residues. CDR3 sequence: CAWILDRGDRNTEAFF. The CDR3 nucleotides are TGTGCCTGGATCCTTGACAGGGGAGATAGGAACACTGAAGCTTTCTTT.

This sequence joins TRBV7-2 and TRBJ1-2; D perhaps matches TRBD1 (6 bases). Trimming cost V 5 bases and J 6 bases, with 13 bases left between them. Germline V gene data show CDR1 as SGHTA and CDR2 as FQGNSA. This CDR3 contains 13 residues. The CDR3, as DNA: TGTGCCAGCAGCATGAAACAGGGAGATGGCTACACCTTC. Amino acid sequence: CASSMKQGDGYTF.

The chain is built from TRBV9 and TRBJ1-1; TRBD1 matches 10 bases. This CDR3 spans 17 amino acids. Unmatched junction bases numbered 10, after V lost 3 bases and J lost 2 bases. Germline V gene sequence: CDR1 SGDLS, CDR2 YYNGEE. The CDR3 spells CASSEGQGVSSNTEAFF. The CDR3 DNA reads as TGTGCCAGCAGCGAAGGACAGGGGGTCTCTTCAAACACTGAAGCTTTCTTT.

This clone has more than one count but fewer than ten. V usage is TRBV4-2 and J usage is TRBJ1-2, with TRBD1 matching over 7 bases. The CDR3 has 14 amino acids. With V trimmed by 4 bases and J by 1 base, 3 bases remained unmatched. Germline CDR1 LGHNA, CDR2 YNFKEQ. The DNA for the CDR3 is TGTGCCAGCAGCCGTTACAGGGGTAACTATGGCTACACCTTC. Protein: CASSRYRGNYGYTF.

The chain recombines TRBV5-8 with TRBJ2-7; 7 positions match TRBD1. Germline CDR1 reads SGHTS; CDR2 reads YDEGEE. Trimming cost V 0 bases and J 0 bases; bases outside gene matches: 0. This CDR3 is 14 amino acids long. The CDR3: CASSLGQGSYEQYF. The CDR3 DNA follows: TGTGCCAGCAGCTTGGGACAGGGCTCCTACGAGCAGTACTTC.

The chain recombines TRBV2 with TRBJ1-1; no clear D gene. The CDR3 runs 14 residues. Deletions cut 6 bases from V and 4 bases from J, with 15 bases between. Looked up from germline, CDR1 is SNHLY and CDR2 is FYNNEI. The CDR3 region is CASRPEGPGTEAFF. CDR3 coding DNA: TGTGCCAGCAGACCTGAGGGCCCTGGCACTGAAGCTTTCTTT.